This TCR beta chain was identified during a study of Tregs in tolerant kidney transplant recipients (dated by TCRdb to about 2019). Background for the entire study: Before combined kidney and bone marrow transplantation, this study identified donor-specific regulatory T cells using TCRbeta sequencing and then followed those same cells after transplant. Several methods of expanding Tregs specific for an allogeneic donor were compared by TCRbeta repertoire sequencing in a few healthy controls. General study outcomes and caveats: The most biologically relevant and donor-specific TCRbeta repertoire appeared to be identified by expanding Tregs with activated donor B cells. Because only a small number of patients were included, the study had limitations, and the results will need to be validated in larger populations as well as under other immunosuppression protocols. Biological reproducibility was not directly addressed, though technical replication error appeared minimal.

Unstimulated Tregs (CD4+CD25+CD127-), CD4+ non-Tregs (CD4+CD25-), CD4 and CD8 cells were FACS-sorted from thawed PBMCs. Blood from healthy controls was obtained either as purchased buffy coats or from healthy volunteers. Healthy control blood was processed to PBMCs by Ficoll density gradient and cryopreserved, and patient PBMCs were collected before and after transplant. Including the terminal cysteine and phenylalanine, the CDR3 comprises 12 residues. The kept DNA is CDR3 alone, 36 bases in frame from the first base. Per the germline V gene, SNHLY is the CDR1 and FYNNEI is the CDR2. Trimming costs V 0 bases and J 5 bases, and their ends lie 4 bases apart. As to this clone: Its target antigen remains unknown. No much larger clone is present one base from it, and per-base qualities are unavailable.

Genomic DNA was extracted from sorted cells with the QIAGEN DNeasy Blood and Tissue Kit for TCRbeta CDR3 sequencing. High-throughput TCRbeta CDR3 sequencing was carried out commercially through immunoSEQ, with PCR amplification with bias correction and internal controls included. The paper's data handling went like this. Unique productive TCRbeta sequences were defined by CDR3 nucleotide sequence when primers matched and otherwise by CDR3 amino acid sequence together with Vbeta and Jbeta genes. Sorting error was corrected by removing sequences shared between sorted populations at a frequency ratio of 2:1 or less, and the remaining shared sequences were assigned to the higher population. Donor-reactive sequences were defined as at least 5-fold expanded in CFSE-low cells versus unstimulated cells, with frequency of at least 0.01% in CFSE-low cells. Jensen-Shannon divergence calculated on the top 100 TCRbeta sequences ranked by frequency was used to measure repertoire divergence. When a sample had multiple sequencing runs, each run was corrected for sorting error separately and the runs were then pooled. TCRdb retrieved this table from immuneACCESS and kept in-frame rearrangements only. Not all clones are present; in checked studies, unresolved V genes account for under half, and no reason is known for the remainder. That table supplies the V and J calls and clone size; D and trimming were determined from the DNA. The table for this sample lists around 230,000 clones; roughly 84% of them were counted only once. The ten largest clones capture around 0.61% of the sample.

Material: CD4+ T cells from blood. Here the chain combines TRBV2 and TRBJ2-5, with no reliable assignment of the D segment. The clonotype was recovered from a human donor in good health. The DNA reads TGTGCCAGCAGTGAAGCGTACGAGACCCAGTACTTC. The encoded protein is CASSEAYETQYF.